The 4 T cell receptor beta chains below all came from one sample that was sequenced in a study of shared clonotypes between healthy human individuals. Measured with immunoSEQ multiplex PCR; TCRdb has only the in-frame clones, and not every one. The sample lists about 600,000 clones, around 97% occurring once. Sequenced sample: naive CD4+ T cells sorted from blood. Subset here: CD45RA+ positively selected. The origin of the receptors is a woman aged 25-40 years in good health.

V gene TRBV5-1 combines with J gene TRBJ1-1, with D uncertain. Deletions cut 4 bases from V and 2 bases from J, with 9 bases between. The CDR3 runs to 13 residues. CDR1 and CDR2 (germline): SGHRS, YFSETQ. The DNA of the CDR3 is TGCGCCAGCAGCCAGGACGGTAACACTGAAGCTTTCTTT. It translates to CASSQDGNTEAFF.

The chain employs TRBV5-8 and TRBJ2-1, with a possible D match to TRBD1 (5 bases). Germline CDR1 reads SGHTS; CDR2 reads YDEGEE. The CDR3 has 16 residues. Deletions cut 4 bases from V and 4 bases from J, with 18 bases between. As DNA, the CDR3 is TGTGCCAGCAGCAAAGCAGGGTCAAAGGTATACAATGAGCAGTTCTTC. This gives the protein CASSKAGSKVYNEQFF.

This chain links TRBV25-1 with TRBJ2-1; perhaps TRBD2 as D (5 bases). Germline CDR1 reads MGHDK; CDR2 reads SYGVNS. The CDR3 has 13 amino acids. V lost 3 bases and J lost 8, with 11 bases in between. CDR3 in amino acids: CASSDWKDYEQFF. DNA for the CDR3: TGTGCCAGCAGTGATTGGAAGGACTATGAGCAGTTCTTC.

The table lists this clone with a count of one. The rearrangement links TRBV10-1 to TRBJ2-1; 9 nucleotides align to TRBD2. CDR3 size: 16 residues. With V trimmed by 3 bases and J by 4 bases, 7 bases remained unmatched. Germline assignment: CDR1 WNHNN and CDR2 SYGVQD (reference sequence). CDR3 amino acids: CASSDQRLAGYNEQFF. DNA of the CDR3: TGCGCCAGCAGTGACCAACGGCTAGCGGGGTACAATGAGCAGTTCTTC.